Listed here are 18 T cell receptor beta chains from one sample, sequenced in a study of CD8+ T cells in alopecia areata. After isolation, RNA underwent reverse transcription to generate cDNA as the sequencing template. Clones were read by immunoSEQ multiplex PCR, and TCRdb kept only the in-frame ones, dropping some. The data hold about 97,000 clones, with 41% observed a single time. What was sequenced was CD4+ T cells sorted from blood. The receptors were sampled from a human donor with alopecia areata.

V gene TRBV5-1 combines with J gene TRBJ2-5; 7 bases align to TRBD1. This CDR3 is built from 16 residues. V shed 3 bases, J shed 2 bases, and the junction held 10 bases outside the gene matches. Germline V gives CDR1 SGHRS, CDR2 YFSETQ. Written as DNA, the CDR3 is TGCGCCAGCAGCTCCCCCCGAGGGACAGTTCAAGAGACCCAGTACTTC. It specifies CASSSPRGTVQETQYF.

The chain couples TRBV6-5 to TRBJ2-5; no reliable D call. CDR1 is MNHEY and CDR2 is SVGAGI in the germline V gene. The CDR3 spans 15 residues. The germline V and J ends were trimmed by 6 bases and 2 bases, with 16 bases remaining between them. The CDR3 loop reads CASRRRRTQQETQYF. CDR3 sequence (DNA): TGTGCCAGCAGGAGAAGACGGACGCAGCAAGAGACCCAGTACTTC.

The CDR3 is CASSEPLMVGDNYEQYF. DNA of the CDR3: TGTGCCAGCAGTGAGCCCCTCATGGTAGGGGACAACTACGAGCAGTACTTC. The chain has TRBV28 and TRBJ2-7, with a possible D match to TRBD1 (6 bases). V lost 5 bases and J lost 3, with 23 bases in between. The length of the CDR3 is 17 residues. Germline V gene sequence: CDR1 MDHEN, CDR2 SYDVKM.

The gene calls are TRBV5-1 and TRBJ2-5; D ambiguous. In germline, CDR1 is SGHRS, CDR2 YFSETQ. The CDR3 runs 15 residues. Trimming stripped 0 bases from V and 1 base from J, with 10 bases between. The CDR3: CASSLEGAGQETQYF. DNA for the CDR3: TGCGCCAGCAGCTTGGAAGGAGCAGGCCAAGAGACCCAGTACTTC.

CDR3 coding DNA: TGTGCCAGCAGGGGGTCTGACAAGCGGGGGACAGATACGCAGTATTTT. Encoded protein: CASRGSDKRGTDTQYF. The V gene is TRBV6-6, the J gene TRBJ2-3; 8 positions match TRBD2. Losses at the gene ends were 6 bases for V and 3 bases for J; bases not matched to a gene: 11. The CDR3 runs 16 residues. Germline V gene sequence: CDR1 MNHNY, CDR2 SVGAGI (reference sequence).

The chain recombines TRBV4-1 with TRBJ1-2, with unresolved D. CDR1 MGHRA and CDR2 YSYEKL come from the germline V gene. V lost 0 bases, J lost 3 bases, and 8 bases lay in between. This CDR3 has 14 amino acids. CDR3 in DNA: TGCGCCAGCAGCCAAGAAATGCGATACTATGGCTACACCTTC. Protein: CASSQEMRYYGYTF.

The chain couples TRBV7-9 to TRBJ1-1; TRBD1 aligns across 9 bases. This CDR3 has 15 amino acids. Germline CDR1 is SEHNR and CDR2 is FQNEAQ (reference sequence). The ends lost 2 bases at V and 1 base at J; junction bases unmatched: 2. In nucleotides, the CDR3 is TGTGCCAGCAGCTTATGGGACAGGGCGAACACTGAAGCTTTCTTT. Its translation: CASSLWDRANTEAFF. The full variable domain, with the rest looked up from reference TRBV7-9 and TRBJ1-1, is DTGVSQNPRHKITKRGQNVTFRCDPISEHNRLYWYRQTLGQGPEFLTYFQNEAQLEKSRLLSDRFSAERPKGSFSTLEIQRTEQGDSAMYLCASSLWDRANTEAFFGQGTRLTVV.

This chain connects TRBV7-2 to TRBJ2-5; the D call may be TRBD1 or TRBD2 (6 bases each). CDR3 length equals 17 residues. The ends were cut back, 5 bases at V and 1 base at J, with 20 bases in the middle. In germline, CDR1 is SGHTA, CDR2 FQGNSA. The CDR3 loop is CASSLQIRGRFQETQYF. The CDR3 coding sequence is TGTGCCAGCAGCCTCCAAATCCGGGGGCGGTTCCAAGAGACCCAGTACTTC.

The J gene is TRBJ2-6, the V gene TRBV5-6; D gene unclear. The CDR3 sequence is 14 residues long. Trimming left V 2 bases short and J 7 bases short, with 10 bases between. Germline V gives CDR1 SGHDT, CDR2 YYEEEE. The CDR3 DNA follows: TGTGCCAGCAGCTTCCGATTACGTGCCAACGTCCTGACTTTC. As protein: CASSFRLRANVLTF.

The chain joins TRBV27 to TRBJ1-1, with D possibly being TRBD1 (6 bases). Trimming took off 5 bases at V and 11 bases at J, with 18 bases between the two ends. Germline values: CDR1 MNHEY, CDR2 SMNVEV (reference sequence). This CDR3 contains 13 residues. The CDR3 protein is CASSKQTGPGAFF. CDR3 bases: TGTGCCAGCAGTAAACAGACAGGCCCAGGGGCTTTCTTT.

This clone has just a few counts. The chain uses TRBV7-9 and TRBJ2-7, with D possibly TRBD1 on 6 matching bases. Germline-derived CDR1 and CDR2 are SEHNR and FQNEAQ (reference sequence). This CDR3 is 13 amino acids long. The V gene lost 5 bases and the J gene lost 3 bases, with 11 bases spanning the gap. DNA for the CDR3: TGTGCCAGCAGCCCTGGACAGTACTACGAGCAGTACTTC. Encoded protein: CASSPGQYYEQYF.

This clone was observed a few times. No conserved phenylalanine or tryptophan ends this CDR3, so it is likely a read error. The DNA is left out, because the CDR3 cannot be placed on it with certainty; the CDR3 is given as TCRdb lists it. This chain uses TRBV21-1 with TRBJ2-7; the table names TRBD1, a call not compared with the DNA. TRBV21-1 is annotated as a pseudogene. The CDR3 numbers 12 amino acids, ends counted. CDR3 sequence reads: CASSKALGGDYL.

This clone was recorded a few times. V usage is TRBV30 and J usage is TRBJ2-7; the match to TRBD1 covers 8 bases. Germline loops: CDR1 GTSNPN, CDR2 SVGIG (reference sequence). V was clipped by 4 bases and J by 5 bases; unmatched bases: 4. This CDR3 comprises 12 residues. The CDR3 reads CAWTRGRNEQYF. CDR3 DNA sequence: TGTGCCTGGACCAGGGGGCGGAACGAGCAGTACTTC.

The chain uses TRBV9 and TRBJ2-2, with D possibly being TRBD2 (6 bases). The CDR3 runs to 14 residues. Trimming removed 3 bases at V and 4 bases at J, with 10 bases between. Looked up from germline, CDR1 is SGDLS and CDR2 is YYNGEE. The CDR3 nucleotides read TGTGCCAGCAGCGGAGGTAGCGGCACCGGGGAGCTGTTTTTT. This translates into CASSGGSGTGELFF.

J is TRBJ2-1 and V is TRBV7-8; TRBD1 aligns across 7 bases. J gave up 7 bases and V 5 bases, and 11 bases lay outside the gene matches. The CDR3 is 15 residues long. Germline V gene data show CDR1 as SGHVS and CDR2 as FQNEAQ. CDR3 DNA: TGTGCCAGCAGCCCGGACAGGTTGAGGATAAATGAGCAGTTCTTC. This translates into CASSPDRLRINEQFF.

This clone was seen only a few times. The chain carries TRBV28 and TRBJ2-4; unclear D gene. CDR3 length equals 16 residues. Germline V CDR1 and CDR2: MDHEN, SYDVKM. V was clipped by 8 bases and J by 0 bases, with 17 bases between them. The CDR3 is CASPPPGVLAKNIQYF. The DNA of the CDR3 is TGTGCCAGCCCCCCCCCGGGTGTACTAGCCAAAAACATTCAGTACTTC.

This clone has just one count. The chain links TRBV5-1 to TRBJ2-3; D gene unclear. Germline lookup yields CDR1 SGHRS and CDR2 YFSETQ. The CDR3 is 13 amino acids. V lost 6 bases and J lost 0, with 8 bases in between. The CDR3, as DNA: TGCGCCAGCAAGGCAACTAGCACAGATACGCAGTATTTT. This codes for CASKATSTDTQYF. The entire variable domain, with the rest obtained from reference TRBV5-1 and TRBJ2-3, is as follows: KAGVTQTPRYLIKTRGQQVTLSCSPISGHRSVSWYQQTPGQGLQFLFEYFSETQRNKGNFPGRFSGRQFSNSRSEMNVSTLELGDSALYLCASKATSTDTQYFGPGTRLTVL.

The genes are TRBV28 and TRBJ2-4, with D possibly matching TRBD1 (7 bases). The germline gives CDR1 MDHEN, CDR2 SYDVKM. CDR3 length: 16 amino acids. V shed 6 bases and J shed 1 base, with 16 bases lying between them. CDR3 DNA sequence: TGTGCCAGCAGGATTCAGGGGGGTTTCGCCAAAAACATTCAGTACTTC. Protein sequence: CASRIQGGFAKNIQYF. The variable domain in full, with the rest retrieved from reference TRBV28 and TRBJ2-4, is DVKVTQSSRYLVKRTGEKVFLECVQDMDHENMFWYRQDPGLGLRLIYFSYDVKMKEKGDIPEGYSVSREKKERFSLILESASTNQTSMYLCASRIQGGFAKNIQYFGAGTRLSVL.